The 25 T cell receptor beta chains presented below share a single source sample, sequenced in a study of T cell responses to AZD1222 COVID-19 vaccine. Produced via immunoSEQ multiplex PCR; TCRdb's table is partial and in-frame only. Found here are 200,000 or so clones, over 80% of them singletons; the top ten hold about 10%. Sequencing was performed on peripheral blood, taken on day 0 of AZD1222 vaccination. Receptors were obtained from an adult in good health.

The CDR3 region is CASSASGQGGTEAFF. Here the CDR3 DNA reads TGTGCCAGCAGCGCCTCGGGACAGGGGGGAACTGAAGCTTTCTTT. The chain couples TRBV9 to TRBJ1-1; TRBD1 matches 11 bases. The trim removed 3 bases at V and 5 bases at J, leaving 6 bases unmatched. Germline lookup yields CDR1 SGDLS and CDR2 YYNGEE. The length of the CDR3 is 15 residues.

J is TRBJ2-7 and V is TRBV28; 7 nucleotides line up with TRBD2. J gave up 5 bases and V 3 bases, and 10 bases lay outside the gene matches. CDR1 and CDR2 from the germline V gene are MDHEN and SYDVKM. This CDR3 has 15 residues. CDR3 protein: CASSFFRGRAHEQYF. Here the CDR3 DNA reads TGTGCCAGCAGTTTCTTTCGGGGGAGGGCCCACGAGCAGTACTTC.

The chain recombines TRBV19 with TRBJ2-7; a possible D gene is TRBD1 (5 bases). V lost 1 base and J 4 bases, leaving 11 bases between the germline ends. CDR3 length: 14 residues. The germline gives CDR1 LNHDA, CDR2 SQIVND (reference sequence). The chain's CDR3 is CASSIGRVGYEQYV. Here the CDR3 DNA reads TGTGCCAGTAGTATAGGCAGGGTCGGATACGAGCAGTACGTC.

The V gene is TRBV6-5, the J gene TRBJ1-6; D ambiguous. Trimming stripped 4 bases from V and 5 bases from J, with 9 bases between. Per germline, CDR1 MNHEY and CDR2 SVGAGI. The CDR3 totals 14 residues. CDR3 loop: CASSSWGNNSPLHF. The CDR3 DNA sequence: TGTGCCAGCAGTTCTTGGGGAAATAATTCACCCCTCCACTTT.

The rearrangement uses TRBV7-2 and TRBJ1-2, with unresolved D. The CDR3 contains 17 residues. Germline assignment: CDR1 SGHTA and CDR2 FQGNSA. V was clipped by 3 bases and J by 4 bases, with 21 bases between them. CDR3: CASSFSVSPDGPYGYTF. The DNA for the CDR3 is TGTGCCAGCAGCTTCTCTGTTTCTCCGGACGGACCCTATGGCTACACCTTC.

This clone showed up just once. The chain couples TRBV19 to TRBJ1-2; 9 bases line up with TRBD1. Germline CDR1 is LNHDA and CDR2 is SQIVND (reference sequence). The ends lost 7 bases at V and 7 bases at J; junction bases unmatched: 13. The CDR3 extends over 15 amino acids. In DNA form, the CDR3 reads TGTGCCAGTATTCCCGGACAGGGGCTCCTAAGTGGCTACACCTTC. Translation gives CASIPGQGLLSGYTF.

The chain uses TRBV28 and TRBJ1-1; maybe TRBD1 (6 bases). This CDR3 contains 19 residues. Germline values: CDR1 MDHEN, CDR2 SYDVKM. The germline V and J ends were trimmed by 3 bases and 1 base, with 24 bases remaining between them. The CDR3 reads CASSFPATYSGGRNTEAFF. CDR3 coding DNA: TGTGCCAGCAGTTTTCCCGCAACCTATAGTGGGGGGCGGAACACTGAAGCTTTCTTT. The whole variable domain, filled in from reference TRBV28 and TRBJ1-1, reads DVKVTQSSRYLVKRTGEKVFLECVQDMDHENMFWYRQDPGLGLRLIYFSYDVKMKEKGDIPEGYSVSREKKERFSLILESASTNQTSMYLCASSFPATYSGGRNTEAFFGQGTRLTVV.

The rearrangement joins TRBV20-1 to TRBJ2-5; 9 bases are a match to TRBD2. Germline V lookup: CDR1 DFQATT, CDR2 SNEGSKA (reference sequence). V lost 3 bases and J lost 3; bases outside the gene matches: 5. CDR3 size: 14 residues. This CDR3 reads CSASRLAAKETQYF. The CDR3 bases are TGCAGTGCTAGTAGACTAGCGGCAAAAGAGACCCAGTACTTC.

This chain links TRBV5-1 with TRBJ2-2, with D unclear. The CDR3 has 12 residues. Germline CDR1 and CDR2: SGHRS and YFSETQ. With 2 bases removed from V and 3 bases from J, the gap between germline ends came to 2 bases. The CDR3 nucleotides are TGCGCCAGCAGCTTACACACCGGGGAGCTGTTTTTT. This translates into CASSLHTGELFF.

This clone was seen a single time. The rearrangement links TRBV9 to TRBJ1-3, with D perhaps matching TRBD1 (5 bases). The V gene lost 2 bases and the J gene lost 1 base, with 10 bases spanning the gap. CDR1 is SGDLS, CDR2 YYNGEE, per germline. The CDR3 totals 15 residues. CDR3 amino acids: CASSVDSGSGNTIYF. The CDR3 coding sequence is TGTGCCAGCAGCGTCGACAGCGGGTCTGGAAACACCATATATTTT.

The chain joins TRBV11-2 to TRBJ1-3, with unresolved D. The CDR3 has 16 residues. The germline V and J ends were trimmed by 5 bases and 0 bases, with 14 bases remaining between them. Looked up from germline, CDR1 is SGHAT and CDR2 is FQNNGV. CDR3: CASSEKTEISGNTIYF. CDR3 coding DNA: TGTGCCAGCAGCGAAAAGACCGAAATCTCTGGAAACACCATATATTTT.

The genes are TRBV2 and TRBJ2-5; D is possibly TRBD1 or TRBD2 (6 bases each). Trimming shortened V by 6 bases and J by 6 bases, and 14 bases separated the two germline ends. CDR1 and CDR2 (germline): SNHLY, FYNNEI. There are 13 residues in the CDR3. CDR3 DNA sequence: TGTGCCAGCAGGTTGGAGGGGGTAAAGACCCAGTACTTC. Translation gives CASRLEGVKTQYF.

The V call is TRBV5-6, the J call TRBJ1-2, with D perhaps TRBD1 (5 bases). Germline V gene lookup returns CDR1 SGHDT and CDR2 YYEEEE. Trimming removed 0 bases at V and 4 bases at J, with 10 bases between. There are 14 residues in the CDR3. The CDR3 here is CASSLVVGVYGYTF. CDR3 nucleotide sequence: TGTGCCAGCAGCTTGGTGGTGGGGGTCTATGGCTACACCTTC.

This chain joins TRBV28 and TRBJ2-1; a weak D match, TRBD2 (6 bases). This CDR3 has 18 residues. V was clipped by 4 bases and J by 1 base, with 20 bases between them. CDR1 and CDR2 from the germline V gene are MDHEN and SYDVKM. CDR3 protein: CASSSPTYPGVSYNEQFF. CDR3 DNA: TGTGCCAGCAGTTCACCTACCTACCCGGGGGTATCCTACAATGAGCAGTTCTTC.

The chain combines TRBV6-2 or TRBV6-3 with TRBJ2-1, with a tentative D call TRBD2 (6 bases). Germline V gene sequence: CDR1 MNHEY, CDR2 SVGEGT. The CDR3 totals 13 residues. V lost 2 bases and J 7 bases, leaving 9 bases between the germline ends. In DNA form, the CDR3 reads TGTGCCAGCAGTTACGGGGGAGGTAATGAGCAGTTCTTC. This encodes CASSYGGGNEQFF.

This clone was counted once. V gene TRBV7-3 combines with J gene TRBJ2-3, with 9 bases lining up with TRBD2. The length of the CDR3 is 15 residues. V lost 5 bases, J lost 4 bases, and 7 bases stayed unmatched. The germline gives CDR1 SGHTA, CDR2 FQGTGA. The DNA of the CDR3 is TGTGCCAGCAGCCTGAGCGGGGGGACTGCAGATACGCAGTATTTT. It yields the protein CASSLSGGTADTQYF.

The V and J genes are TRBV5-1 and TRBJ2-3, with 10 nucleotides matching TRBD2. The CDR3 loop spans 16 amino acids. Per germline, CDR1 SGHRS and CDR2 YFSETQ. The junction had 9 bases not matched to a gene; V was cut back by 2 bases and J by 6 bases. As DNA, the CDR3 is TGCGCCAGCAGCTTCGGAACTAGCGGGGTGGCGGATACGCAGTATTTT. This sequence encodes CASSFGTSGVADTQYF.

The chain has TRBV6-5 and TRBJ2-2; the D gene is possibly TRBD2 (5 bases). V shed 10 bases and J shed 5 bases, with 20 bases lying between them. The CDR3 runs 15 residues. Germline CDR1 MNHEY, CDR2 SVGAGI. CDR3: CATYREFFRTGELFF. CDR3 nucleotides: TGTGCCACGTATAGGGAGTTCTTTCGTACCGGGGAGCTGTTTTTT.

The V gene is TRBV9, the J gene TRBJ1-1; D uncertain. This CDR3 comprises 13 residues. Trimming removed 0 bases at V and 1 base at J, with 4 bases between. Germline V gene sequence: CDR1 SGDLS, CDR2 YYNGEE. The CDR3 loop is CASSVGENTEAFF. The DNA of the CDR3 is TGTGCCAGCAGCGTAGGAGAGAACACTGAAGCTTTCTTT.

This clone has a single count. Other nucleotide sequences in the sample specify the same CDR3. The CDR3 DNA reads as TGTGCCAGCAGTTACTCGCGGGACAGGGGCAACTATGGCTACACCTTC. It specifies CASSYSRDRGNYGYTF. This chain joins TRBV6-5 and TRBJ1-2, with 10 bases fitting TRBD1. Trimming removed 0 bases from V and 2 bases from J; junction bases left unmatched: 3. The germline V gene encodes CDR1 MNHEY and CDR2 SVGAGI. The CDR3 has 16 residues.

V usage is TRBV15 and J usage is TRBJ2-1; D is ambiguous. Trimming left V 3 bases short and J 6 bases short, with 9 bases between. The CDR3 is 13 amino acids. Per germline, CDR1 LNHNV and CDR2 YYDKDF (reference sequence). The CDR3 DNA follows: TGTGCCACCAGCAGGGCTGTGGTCAATGAGCAGTTCTTC. It is translated as CATSRAVVNEQFF.

The chain recombines TRBV19 with TRBJ1-6; D is uncertain. The CDR3 is made up of 16 amino acids. The germline CDR1 and CDR2 sequences are LNHDA and SQIVND (reference sequence). Trimming pared 2 bases from V and 4 bases from J, leaving 12 bases between. CDR3 in DNA: TGTGCCAGTAGTATATCGACCCGCGGATATAATTCACCCCTCCACTTT. This encodes CASSISTRGYNSPLHF.

This clone was observed a single time. V usage is TRBV19 and J usage is TRBJ1-6, with 8 bases lining up with TRBD1. Germline lookup yields CDR1 LNHDA and CDR2 SQIVND (reference sequence). The V segment lost 5 bases and the J segment 8 bases; nucleotides outside the gene matches: 8. There are 15 residues in the CDR3. The CDR3 nucleotides are TGTGCCAGTAGTCCTCCAGGGGGCGCGGATTCACCCCTCCACTTT. This sequence encodes CASSPPGGADSPLHF.

The chain couples TRBV5-1 to TRBJ1-4; 9 bases agree with TRBD1. Trimming at V came to 4 bases and at J to 8 bases, leaving 15 bases not matched to a gene. CDR1 and CDR2 (germline): SGHRS, YFSETQ. This CDR3 is built from 17 residues. Here the CDR3 DNA reads TGCGCCAGCAGCCTTGCCCAAGGACAGGGGTACGGCGAAAAACTGTTTTTT. It encodes CASSLAQGQGYGEKLFF.

The V call is TRBV6-5, the J call TRBJ1-1; TRBD1 matches at 8 bases. Per the germline V gene, CDR1 is MNHEY and CDR2 is SVGAGI. This CDR3 has 14 residues. V lost 2 bases, J lost 4 bases, and 3 bases stayed unmatched. CDR3 residues: CASSYGQGVTEAFF. In nucleotides, the CDR3 is TGTGCCAGCAGTTACGGACAGGGCGTCACTGAAGCTTTCTTT.